These 31 T cell receptor beta chains share one sample of origin, sequenced in a study of shared clonotypes between healthy human individuals. Assay: immunoSEQ multiplex PCR; the TCRdb copy retains only in-frame clones and omits some. The sample has approximately 2.5 million clones; under 95% are singletons. What was sequenced was naive CD4+ T cells from PBMCs. The subset here: CD45RA+ positively selected. The origin of the receptors is a man aged 18 to 35 in good health. Some clones in this sample may be carry-over from other donors' samples.

This chain joins TRBV18 and TRBJ2-2; tentative D call: TRBD2 (7 bases). The CDR3 runs to 14 residues. With 3 bases removed from V and 13 bases from J, the gap between germline ends came to 18 bases. The germline gives CDR1 KGHSH, CDR2 LQKENI. The CDR3 loop reads CASSPRGGSGLLFF. CDR3 DNA: TGTGCCAGCTCACCGCGCGGGGGCTCCGGTTTGCTGTTTTTT.

This clone was seen more than once but under ten times. This chain uses TRBV6-1 with TRBJ1-1, with no clear D. The CDR3 is 15 amino acids. CDR1 and CDR2 from the germline V gene are MNHNS and SASEGT. V was trimmed by 5 bases and J by 1 base, leaving 14 bases between them. The CDR3 nucleotides are TGTGCCAGCAGTCCTAACCTCAGACAGAACACTGAAGCTTTCTTT. Residues: CASSPNLRQNTEAFF.

The chain carries TRBV4-2 and TRBJ2-1, with D unclear. The V and J ends lost 3 bases and 0 bases respectively, with 15 bases between them. Germline lookup yields CDR1 LGHNA and CDR2 YNFKEQ. CDR3 length: 17 residues. This CDR3 is CASSHTARLSSYNEQFF. Written as DNA, the CDR3 is TGTGCCAGCAGCCACACGGCCAGGTTAAGCTCCTACAATGAGCAGTTCTTC.

The gene calls are TRBV7-3 and TRBJ1-4; D is possibly TRBD1 (6 bases). Germline CDR1 SGHTA, CDR2 FQGTGA. Trimming removed 7 bases from V and 8 bases from J, with 11 bases in between. The CDR3 length is 12 residues. The CDR3 loop reads CASTGAKEKLFF. Here the CDR3 DNA reads TGTGCCAGCACGGGGGCCAAGGAAAAACTGTTTTTT.

Concerning this clone itself: In the same sample, other DNA sequences code for this CDR3. The CDR3 is CASSLRGPPNTGELFF. DNA of the CDR3: TGTGCCAGCAGCTTAAGGGGCCCACCGAACACCGGGGAGCTGTTTTTT. The chain recombines TRBV7-3 with TRBJ2-2, with D possibly TRBD1 on 5 matching bases. This CDR3 spans 16 amino acids. Between the trimmed V and J ends, which lost 1 base and 0 bases, there was a span of 9 bases. Germline V CDR1 and CDR2: SGHTA, FQGTGA.

J is TRBJ1-4 and V is TRBV6-5; 9 positions match TRBD1. The CDR3 length is 13 residues. V was clipped by 2 bases and J by 8 bases; unmatched bases: 0. Germline V gene sequence: CDR1 MNHEY, CDR2 SVGAGI. CDR3 nucleotides: TGTGCCAGCAGTTACGACAGGGGGGAAAAACTGTTTTTT. It is translated as CASSYDRGEKLFF.

The gene calls are TRBV29-1 and TRBJ2-5; maybe TRBD2 (5 bases). V lost 7 bases, J lost 4 bases, and 10 bases lay in between. The CDR3 is made up of 11 amino acids. Germline V lookup: CDR1 SQVTM, CDR2 ANQGSEA. The CDR3 nucleotides are TGCAGCGGTATACGGGGAGAGACCCAGTACTTC. This codes for CSGIRGETQYF.

This chain uses TRBV29-1 with TRBJ1-1; D is ambiguous. Germline CDR1 reads SQVTM; CDR2 reads ANQGSEA. The CDR3 covers 13 residues. V was trimmed by 7 bases and J by 1 base, leaving 13 bases between them. The CDR3 DNA follows: TGCAGCGCAAGTCGGCCCCAGAACACTGAAGCTTTCTTT. It specifies CSASRPQNTEAFF.

This chain connects TRBV28 to TRBJ1-2; 10 bases line up with TRBD1. The CDR3 is 16 amino acids. From germline, CDR1 is MDHEN and CDR2 SYDVKM. With 6 bases clipped from V and 5 bases from J, the junction kept 12 bases outside the gene matches. The CDR3, as DNA: TGTGCCAGCAGCTCCGCGGGGACAGGGGAATGGTATGGCTACACCTTC. Amino acid sequence: CASSSAGTGEWYGYTF.

V is TRBV7-8 and J is TRBJ1-1; D unresolved. Trimming left V 1 base short and J 2 bases short, with 14 bases between. The CDR3 is made up of 16 amino acids. Germline values: CDR1 SGHVS, CDR2 FQNEAQ. The CDR3 reads CASSLGRRGLNTEAFF. In DNA form, the CDR3 reads TGTGCCAGCAGCTTAGGTCGCCGGGGATTAAACACTGAAGCTTTCTTT.

This rearrangement joins TRBV27 to TRBJ1-1; the D is unclear. From germline, CDR1 is MNHEY and CDR2 SMNVEV (reference sequence). This CDR3 region has 13 residues. Deletions cut 3 bases from V and 1 base from J, with 6 bases between. CDR3 sequence (DNA): TGTGCCAGCAGTTTTTGGCCGAACACTGAAGCTTTCTTT. Protein product: CASSFWPNTEAFF.

The chain recombines TRBV9 with TRBJ2-1; 7 bases line up with TRBD2. The CDR3 consists of 16 residues. The germline V gene encodes CDR1 SGDLS and CDR2 YYNGEE. The ends lost 4 bases at V and 6 bases at J; junction bases unmatched: 13. The CDR3 region has the DNA TGTGCCAGCAGCATCTCGGGACTAAGCCCTTTCAATGAGCAGTTCTTC. This codes for CASSISGLSPFNEQFF.

The chain joins TRBV4-1 to TRBJ1-2, with D unresolved. Germline assignment: CDR1 MGHRA and CDR2 YSYEKL. This CDR3 contains 15 residues. Trimming removed 1 base at V and 7 bases at J, with 16 bases between. For the CDR3, the DNA is TGCGCCAGCAGCCAAGGATTGTTGCAGGATTCTGGCTACACCTTC. Translation gives CASSQGLLQDSGYTF.

The rearrangement uses TRBV5-6 and TRBJ2-2; 10 nucleotides align to TRBD2. The CDR3 has 17 amino acids. Trimming at V came to 0 bases and at J to 0 bases, leaving 2 bases not matched to a gene. The germline gives CDR1 SGHDT, CDR2 YYEEEE. The CDR3 DNA is TGTGCCAGCAGCTTGGTTAGCGGGAGGACGAACACCGGGGAGCTGTTTTTT. This codes for CASSLVSGRTNTGELFF. Full variable domain (outside the CDR3, taken from reference TRBV5-6 and TRBJ2-2): DAGVTQSPTHLIKTRGQQVTLRCSPKSGHDTVSWYQQALGQGPQFIFQYYEEEERQRGNFPDRFSGHQFPNYSSELNVNALLLGDSALYLCASSLVSGRTNTGELFFGEGSRLTVL.

This clone was detected only once. V and J are TRBV11-3 and TRBJ2-1, with D tentatively TRBD1 (5 bases). Trimming cost V 4 bases and J 7 bases, with 14 bases left between them. This CDR3 has 14 residues. Germline V gene sequence: CDR1 SGHNT, CDR2 YENEEA. The CDR3 protein is CASSSRVRSNEQFF. The DNA for the CDR3 is TGTGCCAGCAGCTCCAGGGTTCGGTCAAATGAGCAGTTCTTC. The variable domain in full, with the rest retrieved from reference TRBV11-3 and TRBJ2-1, is EAGVVQSPRYKIIEKKQPVAFWCNPISGHNTLYWYLQNLGQGPELLIRYENEEAVDDSQLPKDRFSAERLKGVDSTLKIQPAELGDSAVYLCASSSRVRSNEQFFGPGTRLTVL.

The chain has TRBV19 and TRBJ1-5; TRBD1 matches 10 bases. This CDR3 region has 17 residues. The V and J ends lost 5 bases and 2 bases, in that order; junction bases with no gene match: 9. Per germline, CDR1 LNHDA and CDR2 SQIVND (reference sequence). The CDR3 loop reads CASSPRDRGGGNQPQHF. CDR3 DNA: TGTGCCAGTAGTCCCCGGGACAGGGGAGGTGGCAATCAGCCCCAGCATTTT. The full variable domain, in which reference TRBV19 and TRBJ1-5 provide the parts outside the CDR3, is DGGITQSPKYLFRKEGQNVTLSCEQNLNHDAMYWYRQDPGQGLRLIYYSQIVNDFQKGDIAEGYSVSREKKESFPLTVTSAQKNPTAFYLCASSPRDRGGGNQPQHFGDGTRLSIL.

The V and J genes are TRBV7-2 and TRBJ1-1, with D hard to call. The CDR3 contains 14 residues. Trimming took off 1 base at V and 0 bases at J, with 6 bases between the two ends. From germline, CDR1 is SGHTA and CDR2 FQGNSA. CDR3 DNA sequence: TGTGCCAGCAGCTTAGAGTCAATGAACACTGAAGCTTTCTTT. It codes for CASSLESMNTEAFF.

V and J are TRBV7-3 and TRBJ2-6; D call uncertain. The CDR3 contains 13 residues. V lost 2 bases, J lost 8 bases, and 7 bases lay in between. The germline V gene has CDR1 SGHTA and CDR2 FQGTGA. The CDR3 bases are TGTGCCAGCAGCTTACCGGGTACCAACGTCCTGACTTTC. Amino acid sequence: CASSLPGTNVLTF.

The chain links TRBV27 to TRBJ1-5; D remains ambiguous. This CDR3 contains 13 residues. Germline CDR1 is MNHEY and CDR2 is SMNVEV (reference sequence). V lost 5 bases to trimming and J lost 4 bases, with 9 bases between them. DNA of the CDR3: TGTGCCAGCAGTCAAATCCCTAATCAGCCCCAGCATTTT. Protein: CASSQIPNQPQHF.

The gene calls are TRBV11-2 and TRBJ2-7, with D tentatively TRBD2 (5 bases). The V end was cut by 5 bases, the J end by 6 bases, with 17 bases between. In germline, CDR1 is SGHAT, CDR2 FQNNGV. This CDR3 contains 14 residues. In nucleotides, the CDR3 is TGTGCCAGCAGCCCGAGATTCGGGGTTTTCGAGCAGTACTTC. Residues: CASSPRFGVFEQYF.

V and J are TRBV5-1 and TRBJ2-3; 11 nucleotides line up with TRBD1. There are 15 residues in the CDR3. The germline V gene encodes CDR1 SGHRS and CDR2 YFSETQ. The V segment lost 7 bases and the J segment 4 bases; nucleotides outside the gene matches: 8. CDR3 region: CASQPRDRGSDTQYF. As DNA, the CDR3 is TGCGCCAGCCAACCACGGGACAGGGGGTCAGATACGCAGTATTTT. The variable domain in full, with the rest retrieved from reference TRBV5-1 and TRBJ2-3, is KAGVTQTPRYLIKTRGQQVTLSCSPISGHRSVSWYQQTPGQGLQFLFEYFSETQRNKGNFPGRFSGRQFSNSRSEMNVSTLELGDSALYLCASQPRDRGSDTQYFGPGTRLTVL.

J is TRBJ2-7 and V is TRBV6-6; D is undetermined. The germline V gene encodes CDR1 MNHNY and CDR2 SVGAGI (reference sequence). This CDR3 is 16 amino acids long. With 2 bases removed from V and 0 bases from J, the gap between germline ends came to 14 bases. This CDR3 is CASSYGVKKSSYEQYF. The CDR3 DNA follows: TGTGCCAGCAGTTACGGGGTGAAGAAAAGCTCCTACGAGCAGTACTTC.

With regard to this clone: Other DNA sequences in this sample translate to the same CDR3. V and J are TRBV5-1 and TRBJ2-2; D gene ambiguous. In germline, CDR1 is SGHRS, CDR2 YFSETQ. V lost 0 bases and J lost 2, with 8 bases in between. CDR3 length: 15 residues. The CDR3 protein is CASSLAGGNTGELFF. In DNA form, the CDR3 reads TGCGCCAGCAGCTTGGCCGGTGGCAACACCGGGGAGCTGTTTTTT.

The table lists this clone with a count of one. The chain combines TRBV18 with TRBJ2-5; tentatively, D is TRBD2 (5 bases). Germline V gene data show CDR1 as KGHSH and CDR2 as LQKENI. The germline V and J ends were trimmed by 6 bases and 7 bases, with 21 bases remaining between them. This CDR3 contains 15 residues. This CDR3 is CASSPDRSPGGTQYF. The CDR3 DNA reads as TGTGCCAGCTCCCCTGACCGATCCCCAGGAGGGACCCAGTACTTC.

This clone showed up just once. The chain combines TRBV2 with TRBJ2-2; TRBD1 matches 7 bases. Unmatched junction bases numbered 6, after V lost 5 bases and J lost 0 bases. In germline, CDR1 is SNHLY, CDR2 FYNNEI. This CDR3 spans 16 amino acids. The CDR3 region is CASSRPGGSNTGELFF. The CDR3 coding sequence is TGTGCCAGCAGTCGTCCAGGGGGTTCGAACACCGGGGAGCTGTTTTTT.

The sample holds a few counts of this clone. V is TRBV30 and J is TRBJ1-1, with D uncertain. Germline CDR1 is GTSNPN and CDR2 is SVGIG (reference sequence). The germline V and J ends were trimmed by 0 bases and 1 base, with 9 bases remaining between them. This CDR3 has 14 residues. The CDR3 is CAWSVGQTNTEAFF. CDR3 in DNA: TGTGCCTGGAGTGTAGGTCAGACGAACACTGAAGCTTTCTTT.

This clone was observed a single time. The CDR3 DNA follows: TGTGCCAGCAGCTTAGGTTCACAGTACTCCTACGAGCAGTACTTC. Its translation is CASSLGSQYSYEQYF. The J gene is TRBJ2-7, the V gene TRBV11-3; D remains unclear. Trimming removed 1 base from V and 0 bases from J, with 10 bases in between. CDR3 length equals 15 residues. Germline values: CDR1 SGHNT, CDR2 YENEEA.

V usage is TRBV30 and J usage is TRBJ1-5, with D possibly matching TRBD1 (5 bases). This CDR3 is 15 amino acids long. V gave up 0 bases and J gave up 4 bases, with 13 bases separating them. CDR1 GTSNPN and CDR2 SVGIG come from the germline V gene (reference sequence). CDR3 DNA sequence: TGTGCCTGGAGTGTACGGGTGGGGGGGAATCAGCCCCAGCATTTT. This encodes CAWSVRVGGNQPQHF.

The chain has TRBV7-2 and TRBJ2-7, with TRBD2 identical over 9 bases. Germline loops: CDR1 SGHTA, CDR2 FQGNSA. After removal of 3 bases from V and 4 bases from J, the junction contained 4 bases not matched to a gene. The CDR3 is 14 amino acids. CDR3 sequence reads: CASSFRTSAYEQYF. The CDR3 DNA follows: TGTGCCAGCAGCTTTAGGACTAGCGCTTACGAGCAGTACTTC. Complete variable domain (other parts from reference TRBV7-2 and TRBJ2-7): GAGVSQSPSNKVTEKGKDVELRCDPISGHTALYWYRQSLGQGLEFLIYFQGNSAPDKSGLPSDRFSAERTGGSVSTLTIQRTQQEDSAVYLCASSFRTSAYEQYFGPGTRLTVT.

In the case of this clone: The sample carries other DNA sequences with the same CDR3. The chain couples TRBV7-2 to TRBJ1-1, with a weak D call TRBD1 (5 bases). Germline CDR1 and CDR2: SGHTA and FQGNSA. The germline V and J ends were trimmed by 2 bases and 4 bases, with 14 bases remaining between them. This CDR3 is 15 amino acids long. CDR3 loop: CASSLLGQGGTEAFF. The CDR3 nucleotides are TGTGCCAGCAGCTTACTTGGGCAGGGAGGCACTGAAGCTTTCTTT.

This clone was found once. This sequence joins TRBV28 and TRBJ1-2, with 11 bases that match TRBD1. Trimming removed 4 bases from V and 0 bases from J; junction bases left unmatched: 10. Germline CDR1 and CDR2: MDHEN and SYDVKM. This CDR3 spans 18 amino acids. The CDR3 bases are TGTGCCAGCAGTTCCCCGGGGGGACAGGGGGTACCTAACTATGGCTACACCTTC. Protein product: CASSSPGGQGVPNYGYTF.